This T cell receptor beta chain emerged from a study of shared clonotypes between healthy human individuals (dated by TCRdb to about 2020). Regarding the complete study: The cohort comprised a couple of women and a few men aged 18 to 49 years. Per donor, leukapheresis produced somewhere between about 0.94 and 9.5 billion PBMCs. For each donor, three plates each were used for CD4 naive and CD4 memory, two plates were used for CD8 naive, and one plate was used for CD8 memory. Libraries were prepared and TCR repertoires were sequenced by different laboratories using diverse techniques, in order to increase sequencing depth and limit assay-specific biases. To estimate repertoire size and how much clonotypes are shared between individuals, the study performed deep sequencing of blood TCR repertoires from about five healthy adults. The paper's findings and limits, for the study overall: Pairwise subsampling indicated that sequencing depth was expected to affect the degree of clonotype sharing among donors. The genetic and exposure-history diversity represented was limited by the small number of donors. About 4.5% of naive CD4, 3.5% of naive CD8, roughly 2.5% of memory CD4, and 0.35% to 0.4% of memory CD8 clonotypes were shared across a few donors. Naive subsets generally had larger estimated clonotype richness than memory subsets. Sampling was restricted to blood, and TCR repertoires in tissue are likely to differ from TCR repertoires in blood. Rarefaction of sorted-subset datasets indicated incomplete sequencing despite the large sequencing depth. Compared with non-shared clonotypes, clonotypes shared by all four sorted-subset donors had higher generation probabilities.

Relative to germline, V is missing 4 bases and J is missing 1 base, with 3 bases of the junction outside any gene match. CDR3 length: 15 amino acids, cysteine to phenylalanine. Only CDR3 DNA is held: 45 bases, read in frame from base 1. The germline V gene supplies CDR1 SGHVS and CDR2 FNYEAQ. Donors were healthy HIV-negative adults with no recently reported acute infections or vaccinations. Every donor was a Caucasian adult living in Nashville, Tennessee, USA. CD4+ T cells were enriched by magnetic negative selection; naive cells were then positively selected on CD45RA, and the negative fraction formed the memory subset. Blood was obtained by leukapheresis, after which PBMCs were separated by Ficoll-Histopaque density gradient centrifugation and cryopreserved in liquid nitrogen vapor phase. Purity and quantity of every magnetically sorted T cell population were checked by analytical flow cytometry. Genomic DNA was isolated from each sorted fraction and quantified by UV absorbance on a Nanodrop 2000c.

Using the deep immunoSEQ assay, multiplex PCR amplified TCR CDR3 regions from genomic DNA. For each cell subset, the extracted genomic DNA was distributed evenly across all wells of several immunoSEQ 96-well plates, and each plate served as one replicate. Each replicate PCR for sorted subsets received around 210 ng genomic DNA, equal to around 32,000 T cell genomes. Purified libraries were measured with a Qubit 3.0 fluorometer, size-checked on a Bioanalyzer 2100, and measured again with the KAPA Library Quantification kit. Every immunoSEQ 96-well plate was sequenced on a separate single-read 150-cycle Illumina NextSeq 550 flow cell. As for how the authors treated the data: Because the immunoSEQ output held only junctional sequences and lacked quality scores, the filtering could not match the filtering applied to full-length reads. Sequences were annotated with PyIR, a Python wrapper for IgBLAST v1.9, and V/J genes and CDR3 were assigned using IMGT germline references. Reads with weak V/J assignments (E-value above 1e-6), missing CDR3, stop codons, out-of-frame junctions, or ambiguous translated residues were removed. V3J clonotypes were defined as sequences sharing an identical inferred V gene, J gene, and CDR3 amino acid sequence. The percentage overlap between two repertoires was calculated by dividing the number of shared unique clonotypes by the size of the smaller repertoire. Repertoire richness was assessed with RTK rarefaction, the Chao1 estimator, and Recon v2.1 estimates of unobserved clonotypes. For all TCRbeta clonotypes obtained by the gDNA method from four donors, generation probabilities were computed with OLGA. Drawn from immuneACCESS, this table holds only the in-frame rearrangements with V and J called that TCRdb kept. Clones are partly lost; checked studies trace under half to an unresolved V gene and leave the rest unexplained. The V and J calls and clone size were taken over from that table, and D and trimming were inferred from the DNA. A total of about 2.5 million clones appear in this sample, roughly 92% of them only once. The ten largest make up about 0.41% of the sample.

The table lists this clone with a few counts. Its recognized antigen is unknown. Base qualities were left out, and no much larger clone turns up one base away. The receptor was isolated from a man aged 18-30 years in good health. Some clones in this sample may be carry-over from other donors' samples. Sample: naive CD4+ T cells from PBMCs. The cell subset or site label corresponds to: CD45RA+ positively selected. The chain was built from TRBV7-6 and TRBJ1-1, and TRBD1 aligns with 10 junction nucleotides. The CDR3 corresponds to CASSSGTGANTEAFF. The DNA sequence reads TGTGCCAGCAGCTCCGGGACAGGGGCGAACACTGAAGCTTTCTTT.